A single sample is the source of the 17 T cell receptor beta chains below, sequenced in a study of T cells in Graves' hyperthyroidism and ophthalmopathy (dated by TCRdb to between 2018 and 2021). The protocol used for the library was multiplex PCR. The run used an Illumina HiSeq 2000. The TCR beta CDR3 regions were amplified from RNA transcripts. For the first round of RT-PCR on the TCR CDR3, the HTBI primer set was used together with the Qiagen OneStep RT-PCR kit. In TCRdb, the public reads were trimmed at Q25 with fastp and aligned with MiXCR, with productive beta chains retained. Every distinct CDR3 protein forms one entry, paired with its most common genes and DNA. This sample is represented by about 610,000 distinct CDR3 sequences; 14% to 15% of them were singletons. The ten largest clones capture 4.3% of the sample. The sequenced sample was blood. These receptors were taken from a middle-aged woman with Graves' ophthalmopathy.

This clonotype showed up many times. An end of the junction does not agree with germline; a read error may underlie this. The chain is built from TRBV4-1 and TRBJ2-7, with TRBD1 matching 7 bases. CDR1 MGHRA and CDR2 YSYEKL come from the germline V gene. The CDR3 runs 15 residues. DNA of the CDR3: TGCGCCAGCAGCCAAGGAGGGACAGTAGGGTACGTGCAGTACTTC. Translating gives CASSQGGTVGYVQYF.

In its sample, this clonotype was seen many times. This CDR3 is CASSSEDNQPQHF. DNA for the CDR3: TGTGCCAGCAGTTCGGAGGACAATCAGCCCCAGCATTTT. The rearrangement uses TRBV6-5 and TRBJ1-5, with D unclear. The V and J ends lost 4 bases and 3 bases respectively, with 7 bases between them. Germline values: CDR1 MNHEY, CDR2 SVGAGI. The CDR3 spans 13 residues.

The V and J genes are TRBV4-3 and TRBJ2-2, with D uncertain. V was clipped by 3 bases and J by 6 bases, with 17 bases between them. Germline CDR1 and CDR2: LGHNA and YSLEER. CDR3 size: 16 residues. This CDR3 is CASSQVYRIDPGELFF. The CDR3 DNA sequence: TGCGCCAGCAGCCAGGTGTACCGCATAGATCCCGGGGAGCTGTTTTTT.

This clonotype was seen many times. V gene TRBV28 combines with J gene TRBJ2-7; weak D call: TRBD1 (5 bases). The CDR3 runs to 14 residues. V lost 3 bases and J lost 2, with 11 bases in between. CDR1 MDHEN and CDR2 SYDVKM come from the germline V gene. CDR3 nucleotides: TGTGCCAGCAGTTTCTACAGGAATCCCTACGAGCAGTACTTC. Translating it yields CASSFYRNPYEQYF.

The chain combines TRBV6-2 or TRBV6-3 with TRBJ2-5, with 7 bases fitting TRBD2. Germline values: CDR1 MNHEY, CDR2 SVGEGT. This CDR3 has 16 amino acids. V was clipped by 3 bases and J by 5 bases; unmatched bases: 12. The CDR3 nucleotides read TGTGCCAGCAGTTATCGGGGGGTTGGCAGTCACGAGACCCAGTACTTC. Protein: CASSYRGVGSHETQYF.

The genes are TRBV20-1 and TRBJ1-1, with D unclear. The CDR3 runs to 13 residues. The V gene lost 2 bases and the J gene lost 7 bases, with 14 bases spanning the gap. CDR1 is DFQATT and CDR2 is SNEGSKA in the germline V gene (reference sequence). CDR3 coding DNA: TGCAGTGCTAGATTAGGGAAAGACAATGAAGCTTTCTTT. Protein sequence: CSARLGKDNEAFF.

This clonotype was picked up many times. This rearrangement joins TRBV30 to TRBJ1-2; no firm D call. Germline V CDR1 and CDR2: GTSNPN, SVGIG (reference sequence). The CDR3 totals 15 residues. The V gene lost 1 base and the J gene lost 4 bases, with 16 bases spanning the gap. The CDR3 nucleotides read TGTGCCTGGAGTGGGTACGTCGGACGGATCTATGGCTACACCTTC. It translates to CAWSGYVGRIYGYTF.

This clonotype was seen many times. The chain links TRBV5-1 to TRBJ2-7, with D possibly TRBD1 on 5 matching bases. This CDR3 region has 14 residues. With 7 bases removed from V and 1 base from J, the gap between germline ends came to 15 bases. Germline CDR1 and CDR2: SGHRS and YFSETQ. DNA for the CDR3: TGCGCCAGCGCCACAGGTCTAAGGTCCTACGAGCAGTACTTC. It specifies CASATGLRSYEQYF.

Ten or more counts support this clonotype. The chain uses TRBV30 and TRBJ1-5; D might be TRBD1 (6 bases). Trimming took off 0 bases at V and 6 bases at J, with 15 bases between the two ends. CDR1 is GTSNPN, CDR2 SVGIG, per germline (reference sequence). The CDR3 spans 15 residues. In DNA form, the CDR3 reads TGTGCCTGGAGTGTAGGACAGACTTTGGGTCAGCCCCAGCATTTT. Its translation: CAWSVGQTLGQPQHF.

As concerns this clonotype: Since the CDR3 does not end with the conserved phenylalanine or tryptophan, this likely comes from a read error. The CDR3 sequence is CASSLQGSIYEQYY. The CDR3 bases are TGTGCCAGCAGTTTACAAGGTAGCATCTACGAGCAGTACTAC. This sequence joins TRBV27 and TRBJ2-7; D uncertain. Trimming stripped 2 bases from V and 3 bases from J, with 11 bases between. The CDR3 length is 14 residues. The germline V gene encodes CDR1 MNHEY and CDR2 SMNVEV (reference sequence).

This sequence joins TRBV5-1 and TRBJ1-1; D is undetermined. V was trimmed by 5 bases and J by 0 bases, leaving 8 bases between them. This CDR3 has 13 amino acids. Germline loops: CDR1 SGHRS, CDR2 YFSETQ. The CDR3 nucleotides read TGCGCCAGCAGAAGGGAACTGAACACTGAAGCTTTCTTT. Its translation: CASRRELNTEAFF. Full variable domain (rest looked up from reference TRBV5-1 and TRBJ1-1): KAGVTQTPRYLIKTRGQQVTLSCSPISGHRSVSWYQQTPGQGLQFLFEYFSETQRNKGNFPGRFSGRQFSNSRSEMNVSTLELGDSALYLCASRRELNTEAFFGQGTRLTVV.

This clonotype has a single count. A much larger clone differs from this one at a single base, so this may be a read error. The gene calls are TRBV6-2 or TRBV6-3 and TRBJ2-7; D call uncertain. Germline assignment: CDR1 MNHEY and CDR2 SVGEGT. The germline V and J ends were trimmed by 0 bases and 4 bases, with 13 bases remaining between them. This CDR3 is built from 15 residues. CDR3 DNA sequence: TGTGCCAGCAGTTACTCAGCAGCCTTCTCTTACGAGCAGTACTTC. It translates to CASSYSAAFSYEQYF.

In this sample, this clonotype turned up many times. CDR3 in amino acids: CASSQANSGNYEQYF. The CDR3 DNA reads as TGCGCCAGCAGCCAAGCCAATAGCGGGAACTACGAGCAGTACTTC. This sequence joins TRBV4-3 and TRBJ2-7, with TRBD2 identical over 8 bases. Germline CDR1 and CDR2: LGHNA and YSLEER. The J segment lost 3 bases and the V segment lost 1 base, leaving 5 bases of the junction unmatched. This CDR3 contains 15 residues.

Ten or more counts support this clonotype. The rearrangement links TRBV29-1 to TRBJ1-2; possible D gene TRBD1, 5 bases. Germline V lookup: CDR1 SQVTM, CDR2 ANQGSEA. V was pared by 3 bases and J by 4 bases, with 9 bases between. This CDR3 comprises 12 residues. CDR3 amino acids: CSVDAGPYGYTF. CDR3 sequence (DNA): TGCAGCGTTGATGCGGGGCCCTATGGCTACACCTTC.

This clonotype was seen repeatedly, ten times or more. This chain joins TRBV9 and TRBJ1-5; no clear D gene. The CDR3 spans 14 residues. The V end was cut by 0 bases, the J end by 6 bases, with 10 bases between. Per germline, CDR1 SGDLS and CDR2 YYNGEE. CDR3 bases: TGTGCCAGCAGCGTAGTCAAGGGTTCTCAGCCCCAGCATTTT. Amino acids: CASSVVKGSQPQHF.

The rearrangement links TRBV10-2 to TRBJ2-7; D is possibly TRBD1 (8 bases). Deletions cut 9 bases from V and 5 bases from J, with 14 bases between. The CDR3 contains 12 residues. Germline lookup yields CDR1 WSHSY and CDR2 SAAADI. CDR3 DNA: TGCGCCAGTAACAGGGGGGGCGACGAGCAGTACTTC. Translated, it gives CASNRGGDEQYF.

The chain combines TRBV19 with TRBJ1-1; 8 nucleotides align to TRBD1. Trimming cost V 7 bases and J 5 bases; bases outside gene matches: 6. The CDR3 length is 13 residues. Germline V gene data show CDR1 as LNHDA and CDR2 as SQIVND (reference sequence). Written as DNA, the CDR3 is TGTGCCAGTAAGGGCAGGGGGCCAACTGAAGCTTTCTTT. Its translation is CASKGRGPTEAFF. The whole variable domain, remainder taken from reference TRBV19 and TRBJ1-1, is DGGITQSPKYLFRKEGQNVTLSCEQNLNHDAMYWYRQDPGQGLRLIYYSQIVNDFQKGDIAEGYSVSREKKESFPLTVTSAQKNPTAFYLCASKGRGPTEAFFGQGTRLTVV.